The 8 T cell receptor beta chains given below trace back to one sample, sequenced in a study of regulatory T cells in long-lasting Graves disease. CDR3 regions were amplified by Arm-PCR using iRepertoire HTBI primers to build TCR beta libraries. Via MiXCR, TCRdb re-called the multiplex PCR reads, giving one row per CDR3 protein. The data show hundreds of thousands of distinct CDR3 sequences, under 25% seen once. The sample's time point: persistent/refractory GD, antithyroid drugs over 5 years with positive TRAb. Researchers made the TCR library from RNA that was extracted from PBMCs. The input for sequencing was peripheral blood mononuclear cells (PBMCs), taken when the disease was refractory, from a patient treated with antithyroid drugs. Source of these receptors: a female donor with Graves disease.

This clonotype was counted many times. The chain combines TRBV20-1 with TRBJ2-7; D possibly corresponds to TRBD2 (6 bases). Germline CDR1 is DFQATT and CDR2 is SNEGSKA (reference sequence). This CDR3 is 13 amino acids long. Trimming stripped 6 bases from V and 5 bases from J, with 17 bases between. CDR3 loop: CSALAGRMDEQYF. The CDR3 DNA reads as TGCAGTGCCCTGGCGGGGCGGATGGACGAGCAGTACTTC.

The genes are TRBV14 and TRBJ1-5; no clear D. The CDR3 spans 15 residues. Germline lookup yields CDR1 SGHDN and CDR2 FVKESK. Trimming stripped 1 base from V and 2 bases from J, with 9 bases between. The CDR3 nucleotides are TGTGCCAGCAGCCAAGGTTGGGGAGGCAATCAGCCCCAGCATTTT. Encoded protein: CASSQGWGGNQPQHF.

This clonotype was detected only a few times. The rearrangement links TRBV5-1 to TRBJ2-7; no firm D call. The V end lost 0 bases, the J end lost 2 bases, and 9 bases lay between the germline ends. This CDR3 contains 14 residues. Germline CDR1 SGHRS, CDR2 YFSETQ. CDR3 DNA: TGCGCCAGCAGCTTGGTTCACGGGCCCTACGAGCAGTACTTC. It translates to CASSLVHGPYEQYF.

The sample holds a few counts of this clonotype. The junction differs from germline at one of its ends, possibly a read error. The rearrangement links TRBV7-9 to TRBJ2-7; perhaps TRBD2 as D (6 bases). CDR1 and CDR2 (germline): SEHNR, FQNEAQ (reference sequence). The CDR3 covers 16 residues. CDR3 region: CASSLAWREPSFEQYF. The CDR3, as DNA: TGTGCCAGCAGCTTAGCGTGGAGGGAGCCGTCCTTCGAGCAGTACTTC.

As to this clonotype: Given a far larger clone just one base away, this is likely a sequencing read error. This chain connects TRBV7-9 to TRBJ2-5, with 8 nucleotides matching TRBD2. Germline CDR1 and CDR2: SEHNR and FQNEAQ (reference sequence). This CDR3 has 15 amino acids. The chain's CDR3 is CASSSTGREAETQCF. CDR3 coding DNA: TGTGCCAGCAGCTCTACAGGGCGGGAGGCAGAGACCCAGTGCTTC.

The CDR3 sequence is CASSVNRGYGTQYF. The CDR3 bases are TGTGCCAGCAGTGTAAACAGGGGTTATGGGACCCAGTACTTC. This chain uses TRBV6-1 with TRBJ2-5; 7 nucleotides align to TRBD1. The germline V gene has CDR1 MNHNS and CDR2 SASEGT. J gave up 7 bases and V 4 bases, and 9 bases lay outside the gene matches. The CDR3 contains 14 residues.

This chain connects TRBV11-2 to TRBJ2-7; D gene unclear. From germline, CDR1 is SGHAT and CDR2 FQNNGV. Trimming removed 5 bases at V and 0 bases at J, with 14 bases between. The CDR3 is 15 residues long. The chain's CDR3 is CASSQDPGASYEQYF. CDR3 in DNA: TGTGCCAGCAGCCAAGACCCAGGCGCCTCCTACGAGCAGTACTTC.

This chain joins TRBV30 and TRBJ1-2; D is ambiguous. Germline V gene sequence: CDR1 GTSNPN, CDR2 SVGIG (reference sequence). V lost 0 bases to trimming and J lost 6 bases, with 8 bases between them. The CDR3 totals 12 residues. CDR3 sequence reads: CAWSVVGNGYTF. The CDR3 DNA sequence: TGTGCCTGGAGTGTAGTAGGGAATGGCTACACCTTC. Filled out from reference TRBV30 and TRBJ1-2, the complete variable domain reads SQTIHQWPATLVQPVGSPLSLECTVEGTSNPNLYWYRQAAGRGLQLLFYSVGIGQISSEVPQNLSASRPQDRQFILSSKKLLLSDSGFYLCAWSVVGNGYTFGSGTRLTVV.